Listed here are 27 T cell receptor beta chains from one sample, sequenced in a study of blood T cell dynamics during melanoma immunotherapy. The time point was: week 3, after first cycle of checkpoint inhibitor. Libraries were prepared by immunoSEQ multiplex PCR; TCRdb keeps only in-frame clonotypes and omits some of them. Here the sample spans roughly 12,000 clones, less than 90% being singletons. Sequencing was performed on blood, taken from a patient treated with checkpoint blockade. The receptor source for this set is a human donor with melanoma.

This clone has a handful of counts. The V call is TRBV27, the J call TRBJ2-1, with 8 positions matching TRBD1. The junction had 6 bases not matched to a gene; V was cut back by 5 bases and J by 6 bases. CDR1 is MNHEY and CDR2 is SMNVEV in the germline V gene (reference sequence). The CDR3 has 14 residues. This CDR3 is CASSLRGPGNEQFF. Written as DNA, the CDR3 is TGTGCCAGCAGTCTCAGGGGGCCGGGCAATGAGCAGTTCTTC.

V gene TRBV25-1 combines with J gene TRBJ1-2, with a tentative D call TRBD1 (5 bases). This CDR3 has 11 amino acids. With 4 bases removed from V and 5 bases from J, the gap between germline ends came to 5 bases. Germline values: CDR1 MGHDK, CDR2 SYGVNS. Here the CDR3 DNA reads TGTGCCAGCAGTGCAGGGTATGGCTACACCTTC. Its translation: CASSAGYGYTF.

The chain combines TRBV30 with TRBJ1-1, with 7 bases aligning to TRBD1. The ends lost 7 bases at V and 0 bases at J; junction bases unmatched: 5. This CDR3 contains 13 residues. From germline, CDR1 is GTSNPN and CDR2 SVGIG (reference sequence). The CDR3 spells CAFTGQLNTEAFF. CDR3 nucleotide sequence: TGTGCCTTCACGGGACAGTTGAACACTGAAGCTTTCTTT.

The genes are TRBV9 and TRBJ1-3; D gene uncertain. The germline V and J ends were trimmed by 3 bases and 0 bases, with 10 bases remaining between them. Germline V gives CDR1 SGDLS, CDR2 YYNGEE. The CDR3 extends over 15 amino acids. The CDR3, as DNA: TGTGCCAGCAGCGGACTGACACCCTCTGGAAACACCATATATTTT. Its translation: CASSGLTPSGNTIYF.

The chain carries TRBV6-4 and TRBJ2-1, with 9 bases matching TRBD1. The trim removed 9 bases at V and 7 bases at J, leaving 10 bases unmatched. CDR1 MRHNA and CDR2 SNTAGT come from the germline V gene. This CDR3 region has 14 residues. The CDR3: CASRPGQGKNEQFF. DNA of the CDR3: TGTGCCAGTCGACCGGGACAGGGCAAAAATGAGCAGTTCTTC.

The rearrangement links TRBV7-2 to TRBJ2-5; possibly TRBD2 for D (6 bases). Germline CDR1 reads SGHTA; CDR2 reads FQGNSA. The CDR3 sequence is 12 residues long. V was cut by 5 bases and J by 9 bases, with 13 bases left in between. The CDR3 DNA reads TGTGCCAGCAGCCTCGGAGGCGGGGCCCAGTACTTC. Translated: CASSLGGGAQYF.

This clone appeared a few times. V and J are TRBV30 and TRBJ1-5, with a possible D match to TRBD1 (5 bases). This CDR3 has 14 residues. From germline, CDR1 is GTSNPN and CDR2 SVGIG (reference sequence). V was shortened by 1 base and J by 7 bases, with 14 bases between the two germline ends. This chain's CDR3 is CAWSAQGAWQPQHF. CDR3 DNA: TGTGCCTGGAGTGCGCAGGGAGCATGGCAGCCCCAGCATTTT. Variable domain in full (rest from reference TRBV30 and TRBJ1-5): SQTIHQWPATLVQPVGSPLSLECTVEGTSNPNLYWYRQAAGRGLQLLFYSVGIGQISSEVPQNLSASRPQDRQFILSSKKLLLSDSGFYLCAWSAQGAWQPQHFGDGTRLSIL.

The J gene is TRBJ1-1, the V gene TRBV5-1; maybe TRBD1 (6 bases). The CDR3 extends over 12 amino acids. Trimming removed 4 bases at V and 7 bases at J, with 11 bases between. The V gene's germline CDR1 is SGHRS and CDR2 YFSETQ. The CDR3 region is CASSLGGLEAFF. The CDR3 coding sequence is TGCGCCAGCAGCCTGGGGGGCCTTGAAGCTTTCTTT.

Regarding this clone: Sequence at one end of the junction differs from germline and may be a read error. The chain joins TRBV6-5 to TRBJ2-5, with D unresolved. The CDR3 contains 11 residues. CDR1 and CDR2 from the germline V gene are MNHEY and SVGAGI. The CDR3 DNA reads TGTGCCAGCAGTTACCACGAGACCCAGTACTTC. It codes for CASSYHETQYF.

CDR3 nucleotides: TGTGCCAGAAGCTCGACAGGGTACCCAGATACGCAGTATTTT. Translated, it gives CARSSTGYPDTQYF. This rearrangement joins TRBV5-3 to TRBJ2-3; 7 bases map to TRBD1. TRBV5-3 is an open reading frame, and its role is uncertain. V shed 3 bases, J shed 4 bases, and the junction held 5 bases outside the gene matches. This CDR3 region has 14 residues.

This clone was seen a few times. The chain links TRBV19 to TRBJ2-7; D remains unclear. CDR3 size: 11 residues. CDR1 and CDR2 (germline): LNHDA, SQIVND (reference sequence). V lost 5 bases and J 8 bases, leaving 10 bases between the germline ends. CDR3 protein: CASSLGLKQYF. CDR3 sequence (DNA): TGTGCCAGTAGTCTGGGTCTAAAGCAGTACTTC.

CDR3 in DNA: TGTGCCAGCAGTCCGACACCCGGCTCTAACTATGGCTACACCTTC. Its translation: CASSPTPGSNYGYTF. The chain couples TRBV6-5 to TRBJ1-2; D gene unclear. V lost 5 bases to trimming and J lost 0 bases, with 13 bases between them. This CDR3 region has 15 residues. The germline CDR1 and CDR2 sequences are MNHEY and SVGAGI.

The V and J genes are TRBV30 and TRBJ1-1; 9 nucleotides align to TRBD1. J lost 4 bases, V lost 2 bases, and 2 bases had no gene match. CDR3 size: 13 residues. Germline loops: CDR1 GTSNPN, CDR2 SVGIG (reference sequence). In DNA form, the CDR3 reads TGTGCCTGGAGTTGGACAGGGGCCACTGAAGCTTTCTTT. Its translation: CAWSWTGATEAFF.

V is TRBV14 and J is TRBJ2-1; D remains unclear. Germline V CDR1 and CDR2: SGHDN, FVKESK. The CDR3 is 13 residues long. Trimming stripped 4 bases from V and 7 bases from J, with 11 bases between. CDR3 sequence: CASSRDGVNEQFF. CDR3 nucleotide sequence: TGTGCCAGCAGCCGAGATGGGGTTAATGAGCAGTTCTTC.

The chain employs TRBV19 and TRBJ2-7, with a possible D match to TRBD2 (6 bases). Germline V gene lookup returns CDR1 LNHDA and CDR2 SQIVND (reference sequence). V was shortened by 4 bases and J by 1 base, with 14 bases between the two germline ends. CDR3 length equals 15 residues. This CDR3 is CASSTPEAGSYEQYF. The CDR3 coding sequence is TGTGCCAGTAGTACCCCCGAGGCGGGATCCTACGAGCAGTACTTC.

This chain links TRBV23-1 with TRBJ2-5; D tentatively reads TRBD1 or TRBD2 (5 bases each). TRBV23-1 is an ORF, with its function uncertain. The CDR3 is 15 residues long. Trimming stripped 3 bases from V and 5 bases from J, with 16 bases between. CDR3 residues: CASSHLGRERETQYF. As DNA, the CDR3 is TGCGCCAGCAGTCATCTAGGCAGGGAGCGGGAGACCCAGTACTTC.

This clone was counted once. The J gene is TRBJ2-6, the V gene TRBV9, with D possibly being TRBD1 (6 bases). The CDR3 has 17 amino acids. Per germline, CDR1 SGDLS and CDR2 YYNGEE. V dropped 5 bases and J dropped 0 bases, with 15 bases sitting between them. The CDR3 DNA follows: TGTGCCAGCAGTCCAAGACAGGCGAGCTCTGGGGCCAACGTCCTGACTTTC. Translation gives CASSPRQASSGANVLTF.

The chain carries TRBV7-2 and TRBJ1-1, with D hard to call. With 3 bases removed from V and 1 base from J, the gap between germline ends came to 6 bases. The germline V gene encodes CDR1 SGHTA and CDR2 FQGNSA. This CDR3 is built from 13 residues. The CDR3 reads CASSLRQNTEAFF. The CDR3 DNA follows: TGTGCCAGCAGCTTGAGGCAGAACACTGAAGCTTTCTTT. Variable domain in full (rest from reference TRBV7-2 and TRBJ1-1): GAGVSQSPSNKVTEKGKDVELRCDPISGHTALYWYRQSLGQGLEFLIYFQGNSAPDKSGLPSDRFSAERTGGSVSTLTIQRTQQEDSAVYLCASSLRQNTEAFFGQGTRLTVV.

The gene calls are TRBV18 and TRBJ1-6, with D perhaps TRBD1 (6 bases). The V gene's germline CDR1 is KGHSH and CDR2 LQKENI. CDR3 length: 17 amino acids. The V end lost 2 bases, the J end lost 4 bases, and 15 bases lay between the germline ends. The CDR3 here is CASSPRGGGGYNSPLHF. Written as DNA, the CDR3 is TGTGCCAGCTCACCAAGAGGAGGGGGAGGATATAATTCACCCCTCCACTTT.

The rearrangement uses TRBV19 and TRBJ2-7; D is unclear. This CDR3 is 11 amino acids long. The V gene's germline CDR1 is LNHDA and CDR2 SQIVND (reference sequence). Trimming left V 6 bases short and J 6 bases short, with 9 bases between. The CDR3 DNA is TGTGCCAGTAGCTGGGATTTCGAGCAGTACTTC. Translating gives CASSWDFEQYF.

This clone has more than one count but fewer than ten. The chain employs TRBV2 and TRBJ1-5; 9 nucleotides line up with TRBD1. Germline lookup yields CDR1 SNHLY and CDR2 FYNNEI. Germline trimming cut 4 bases from V and 7 bases from J; bases unmatched to any gene: 5. This CDR3 is built from 14 residues. The CDR3 DNA sequence: TGTGCCAGCAGTGGGGACAGGGTGAACCAGCCCCAGCATTTT. Its translation: CASSGDRVNQPQHF.

This sequence joins TRBV18 and TRBJ1-1, with unresolved D. The CDR3 runs 13 residues. V shed 4 bases and J shed 1 base, with 7 bases lying between them. Germline V CDR1 and CDR2: KGHSH, LQKENI. CDR3 DNA sequence: TGTGCCAGCTCACAGGGAACGAACACTGAAGCTTTCTTT. Translation gives CASSQGTNTEAFF. The entire variable domain, with the rest obtained from reference TRBV18 and TRBJ1-1, is as follows: NAGVMQNPRHLVRRRGQEARLRCSPMKGHSHVYWYRQLPEEGLKFMVYLQKENIIDESGMPKERFSAEFPKEGPSILRIQQVVRGDSAAYFCASSQGTNTEAFFGQGTRLTVV.

This chain uses TRBV7-2 with TRBJ2-1; D may correspond to TRBD1 or TRBD2 (7 bases each). Germline V CDR1 and CDR2: SGHTA, FQGNSA. The V gene lost 4 bases and the J gene lost 6 bases, with 16 bases spanning the gap. The CDR3 extends over 15 amino acids. The CDR3 sequence: CASSYQGGAGNEQFF. DNA of the CDR3: TGTGCCAGCAGCTATCAGGGGGGGGCCGGCAATGAGCAGTTCTTC.

The J gene is TRBJ2-5, the V gene TRBV9; possibly TRBD2 for D (7 bases). The CDR3 covers 15 residues. The V end lost 4 bases, the J end lost 4 bases, and 17 bases lay between the germline ends. Germline V gene lookup returns CDR1 SGDLS and CDR2 YYNGEE. DNA for the CDR3: TGTGCCAGCAGCCGAATCGGACTAGGGGGAGAGACCCAGTACTTC. It yields the protein CASSRIGLGGETQYF.

V is TRBV12-5 and J is TRBJ2-5; possible D gene TRBD2, 6 bases. CDR3 size: 13 residues. Germline V CDR1 and CDR2: LGHNT, FRNRAP. V was pared by 5 bases and J by 5 bases, with 12 bases between. This CDR3 is CASGPQGGETQYF. The CDR3 DNA sequence: TGTGCTAGTGGTCCTCAGGGAGGCGAGACCCAGTACTTC.

This clone has a handful of counts. The chain uses TRBV29-1 and TRBJ1-2; D remains unclear. With 3 bases removed from V and 3 bases from J, the gap between germline ends came to 8 bases. CDR1 and CDR2 from the germline V gene are SQVTM and ANQGSEA. This CDR3 spans 12 amino acids. The CDR3, as DNA: TGCAGCGTTGAGCCCCCTCACTATGGCTACACCTTC. It encodes CSVEPPHYGYTF.

The chain carries TRBV28 and TRBJ2-4; tentative D call: TRBD2 (6 bases). V lost 8 bases and J lost 5, with 25 bases in between. The CDR3 is made up of 17 amino acids. Germline loops: CDR1 MDHEN, CDR2 SYDVKM. The CDR3 bases are TGTGCCAGCCATTCTGGAGGGTCCTCAGGCTGGGAAAACATTCAGTACTTC. It codes for CASHSGGSSGWENIQYF.